The rows below give T cell receptor beta chains drawn from one sample of a study of shared T cell receptors in the human thymus. TCRdb's table, derived via immunoSEQ multiplex PCR, lists solely in-frame clones and lacks some. There are some 700,000 clones in the sample; around 89% occur only once, and 0.0095% to 0.013% lies in the top ten. These data were likewise used in another study, on human thymus T cells.

Sample: thymocytes. All receptors come from a boy younger than two with a congenital heart defect. Both conserved end residues are part of each CDR3. Each record gives: J gene, D gene, clone size, V gene, CDR3 DNA, CDR3 protein. The D gene is left open where the match is weak. Not all rows give a size; the values are once, few, many and, for expanded clones, a class.

TRBJ2-1 | TRBD2 | - | TRBV2 | TGTGCCAGCAGTGAGGAAACTAGCGCGTACAATGAGCAGTTCTTC | CASSEETSAYNEQFF
TRBJ2-2 | TRBD1 | - | TRBV11-2 | TGTGCCAGCACCCCCAGGGTCCCGGGACAGAATTACACCGGGGAGCTGTTTTTT | CASTPRVPGQNYTGELFF
TRBJ2-7 | - | few | TRBV30 | TGTGCCTGGAGCTCAGGCGGGAACTACGAGCAGTACTTC | CAWSSGGNYEQYF
TRBJ2-5 | TRBD2 | - | TRBV15 | TGTGCCACCGATGAGCGGGAGGGCCAGGGGAGGACTGAAGAGACCCAGTACTTC | CATDEREGQGRTEETQYF
TRBJ2-7 | TRBD2 | - | TRBV2 | TGTGCCAGCAGCTCCCGGGACTATCTTAACGAGCAGTACTTC | CASSSRDYLNEQYF
TRBJ2-7 | TRBD2 | - | TRBV6-1 | TGTGCCAGCAGTGAACTCAGTAAGCGGGAGTACCCCTACGAGCAGTACTTC | CASSELSKREYPYEQYF
TRBJ2-7 | - | - | TRBV6-6 | TGTGCCAGCAGCGGTTCCTACGAGCAGTACTTC | CASSGSYEQYF
TRBJ1-2 | - | - | TRBV5-1 | TGCGCCAGCAGCTTGGTACCCCACAGGGAGGGTGCTGGCTACACCTTC | CASSLVPHREGAGYTF
TRBJ2-4 | - | - | TRBV7-2 | TGTGCCAGCAGCTTAGGGCCAGAGCGGGCCAAAAACATTCAGTACTTC | CASSLGPERAKNIQYF
TRBJ1-2 | TRBD1 | once | TRBV5-1 | TGCGCCAGCAGCCCTCCGGGACAGGGGGTAGATGGCTACACCTTC | CASSPPGQGVDGYTF
TRBJ1-1 | TRBD1 | few | TRBV7-9 | TGTGCCAGCAGCTTAGCGGGACAGGCGAACACTGAAGCTTTCTTT | CASSLAGQANTEAFF
TRBJ1-2 | - | - | TRBV4-2 | TGTGCCAGCAGCCAGAGCACAGTGAATGGCTACACCTTC | CASSQSTVNGYTF
TRBJ2-7 | TRBD2 | - | TRBV27 | TGTGCCAGCAGTCCCGGACTAGCGGGAGATACTACCTACGAGCAGTACTTC | CASSPGLAGDTTYEQYF
TRBJ1-1 | TRBD1 | - | TRBV18 | TGTGCCAGCTCACCACCCCCATCGGGACAGGGGATGAACACTGAAGCTTTCTTT | CASSPPPSGQGMNTEAFF
TRBJ1-2 | - | - | TRBV5-6 | TGTGCCAGCAGCCAAAGCGGGAAAGGGATCTATGGCTACACCTTC | CASSQSGKGIYGYTF
TRBJ2-7 | - | - | TRBV7-3 | TGTGCCAGCAGCTGCAGGCTCACGAGAAAAACCTACGAGCAGTACTTC | CASSCRLTRKTYEQYF
TRBJ2-2 | TRBD2 | - | TRBV5-1 | TGCGCCAGCACGCCGCCCTCGGGACTAGCGGGATTGAACACCGGGGAGCTGTTTTTT | CASTPPSGLAGLNTGELFF
TRBJ2-3 | - | once | TRBV5-6 | TGTGCCAGCAGCTTGGCCCGCGAGACTAGCACAGATACGCAGTATTTT | CASSLARETSTDTQYF
TRBJ2-1 | TRBD2 | - | TRBV4-2 | TGTGCCAGCAGACGTTCCGGGACTAGCAATGAGCAGTTCTTC | CASRRSGTSNEQFF
TRBJ2-3 | - | - | TRBV19 | TGTGCCAGTAGTCCCGGACAGTCGGCGGTTCCGCCAAGGGATACGCAGTATTTT | CASSPGQSAVPPRDTQYF
TRBJ1-1 | - | - | TRBV29-1 | TGCAGCGTACAGGGCTGGGAGAGTTACACTGAAGCTTTCTTT | CSVQGWESYTEAFF
TRBJ2-2 | - | - | TRBV19 | TGTGCCGCCTCGAAAGGCGGCGGAGGGAACACCGGGGAGCTGTTTTTT | CAASKGGGGNTGELFF
TRBJ1-4 | TRBD1 | - | TRBV7-9 | TGTGCCAGCAGCCCTCGGACAGGGGGGAGGGCAACTAATGAAAAACTGTTTTTT | CASSPRTGGRATNEKLFF
TRBJ1-2 | TRBD1 | - | TRBV6-9 | TGTGCCAGCAGACCGGGACAGGAGTTCTATGGCTACACCTTC | CASRPGQEFYGYTF
TRBJ2-7 | TRBD2 | - | TRBV13 | TGTGCCAGCATTCGTAATACGGGGGGCTACGAGCAGTACTTC | CASIRNTGGYEQYF
TRBJ2-7 | - | once | TRBV12-5 | TGTGCTAGTGGTTTACCCTGCGTTGGGCAAAAATCCTACGAGCAGTACTTC | CASGLPCVGQKSYEQYF
TRBJ1-1 | - | once | TRBV27 | TGTGCCAGCAGTTTATCGGCAGGGAACGGCTATATGAACACTGAAGCTTTCTTT | CASSLSAGNGYMNTEAFF